Given below is one T cell receptor (beta chain) in context. Its specificity is not known. This specimen comes from a study of blood T cells in healthy people across ages. Peripheral blood, around 9.4 milliliters per donor, was collected. It was with a sample-barcoded 5' primer and a J-beta primer mix that a second PCR of about 6 to 12 cycles was run. TCRdb called the 5' RACE reads again in MiXCR, with one record for every CDR3 protein. The sample has over 1,200,000 distinct CDR3 sequences, 59% seen once. The study, taken as a whole, reports: The authors considered diversity estimates from one million T cells to be underestimates.

Germline lookup yields CDR1 DFQATT and CDR2 SNEGSKA (reference sequence). Trimming took off 5 bases at V and 2 bases at J, with 9 bases between the two ends. This CDR3 region has 12 residues. This TCR was sampled from a man aged 18-30 years in good health. Sequenced: blood. The chain is built from TRBV20-1 and TRBJ2-5; perhaps TRBD2 as D (6 bases). CDR3 in amino acids: CSAGGLQETQYF. Written as DNA, the CDR3 is TGCAGTGCTGGGGGACTTCAAGAGACCCAGTACTTC.